The entry below gives a single TCR beta chain sequence along with its context. This clonotype was counted a single time. No antigen is known for it. Base qualities are missing; no much larger clone stands one base away. The sample comes from a study of post-analysis software for immune sequencing data (dated by TCRdb to between 2015 and 2017). About the study as a whole: Disease courses on record covered relapsing-remitting, secondary progressive and progressive-relapsing multiple sclerosis, though some patients had no subtype annotation. The patient repertoires were set against eleven to twelve previously published healthy control repertoires from donors whose ages ranged from roughly 6 to 27 years. A subset of samples was prepared in parallel using single-end sample barcoding, then pooled and co-amplified after Illumina adapter ligation.

CDR1 is given as DFQATT and CDR2 as SNEGSKA, both from the germline V gene (reference sequence). Between the V and J ends, shortened by 2 bases and 13 bases respectively, the junction contains 21 bases. From its cysteine to its phenylalanine, the CDR3 spans 14 amino acids. The DNA shown is the 42-base CDR3, in frame from base 1. The method was PCR. The sequencing machine was an Illumina HiSeq 2500. To reduce PCR and sequencing biases, unique molecular identifiers were built into the TCR beta cDNA libraries. Roughly 0.5 million cDNA molecules were obtained per 1 to 10 million input T cells, so each molecule approximated one T cell. The patient libraries were prepared and sequenced using the same protocol as the earlier healthy control dataset. Samples belonging to the same batch were prepared together, multiplexed and sequenced on a shared HiSeq lane. For the original study's pipeline: Raw barcoded reads were processed with MIGEC, discarding single-read molecular identifier groups before consensus assembly and CDR3 extraction. VDJtools was used for post-analysis of the clonotype tables, with diversity normalized by down-sampling every dataset to the smallest sample size. In repertoire overlap clustering, CDR3 amino acid sequences, but not nucleotide sequences, were matched to correct batch-related cross-sample contamination. Using fastp at Q25 and MiXCR, TCRdb reprocessed the public reads and kept productive beta chains. Each entry is one CDR3 protein sequence, shown with its most common DNA and genes. The V and J calls and clone size are TCRdb's, not the authors'. The sample profile shows 650,000 to 850,000 distinct CDR3 sequences; 46% of them were found once. Of the sample, over 4.5% is held by the ten largest clones.

To demonstrate the VDJtools post-analysis software, the study profiled TCR beta repertoires from the peripheral blood of about a dozen young patients with multiple sclerosis. The patients with multiple sclerosis were children and adolescents between roughly 6 and 15 years of age. General study outcomes and caveats: Patients showed significantly higher frequencies than controls for about five TRBV segments, among them TRBV5-6, TRBV5-1 and TRBV20-1. When samples were clustered directly using the F measure, samples prepared in the same batch co-clustered strongly, which prompted a batch-effect correction. The multiple sclerosis patient group was slightly younger than the control group. Significantly lower normalized Chao1 diversity was found in multiple sclerosis patients than in controls, suggesting substantial peripheral T-cell clonal expansion.

The chain is assembled from TRBV20-1 and TRBJ2-4; the D element might be TRBD1 or TRBD2, as each aligns at 5 bases. Sequencing was carried out using blood. The source is a girl aged 10 to 17 with multiple sclerosis. The nucleotide sequence is given as TGCAGTGCTAGACCGGGTCTGGGGGATACGGAGCAGTACTTC. It specifies CSARPGLGDTEQYF.